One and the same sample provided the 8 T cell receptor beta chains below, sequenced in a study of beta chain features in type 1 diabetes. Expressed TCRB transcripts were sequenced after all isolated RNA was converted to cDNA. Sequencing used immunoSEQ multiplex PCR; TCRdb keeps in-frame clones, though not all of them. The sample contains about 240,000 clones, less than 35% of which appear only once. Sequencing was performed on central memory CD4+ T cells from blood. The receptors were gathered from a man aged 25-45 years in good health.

The CDR3 here is CAWSVALNTGELFF. In nucleotides, the CDR3 is TGTGCCTGGAGCGTAGCGCTGAACACCGGGGAGCTGTTTTTT. The chain uses TRBV30 and TRBJ2-2, with D tentatively TRBD2 (5 bases). The CDR3 contains 14 residues. The germline V and J ends were trimmed by 3 bases and 1 base, with 9 bases remaining between them. Looked up from germline, CDR1 is GTSNPN and CDR2 is SVGIG (reference sequence).

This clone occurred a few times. CDR3 protein: CAWRAGKEGYTF. Here the CDR3 DNA reads TGTGCCTGGAGGGCAGGGAAAGAAGGCTACACCTTC. The rearrangement uses TRBV30 and TRBJ1-2; D might be TRBD1 (5 bases). V gave up 3 bases and J gave up 8 bases, with 13 bases separating them. Germline V lookup: CDR1 GTSNPN, CDR2 SVGIG (reference sequence). CDR3 length equals 12 residues.

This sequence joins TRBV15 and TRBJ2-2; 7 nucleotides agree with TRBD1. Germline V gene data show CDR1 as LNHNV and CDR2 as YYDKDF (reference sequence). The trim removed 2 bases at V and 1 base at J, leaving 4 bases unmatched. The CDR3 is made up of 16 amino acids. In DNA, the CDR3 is TGTGCCACCAGCAGACAGACAGGGTTGAACACCGGGGAGCTGTTTTTT. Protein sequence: CATSRQTGLNTGELFF.

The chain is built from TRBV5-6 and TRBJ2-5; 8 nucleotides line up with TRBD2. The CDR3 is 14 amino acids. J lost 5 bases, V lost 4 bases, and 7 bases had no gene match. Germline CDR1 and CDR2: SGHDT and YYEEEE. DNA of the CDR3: TGTGCCAGCAGCCCGGGACTAGGAGAGGAGACCCAGTACTTC. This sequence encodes CASSPGLGEETQYF.

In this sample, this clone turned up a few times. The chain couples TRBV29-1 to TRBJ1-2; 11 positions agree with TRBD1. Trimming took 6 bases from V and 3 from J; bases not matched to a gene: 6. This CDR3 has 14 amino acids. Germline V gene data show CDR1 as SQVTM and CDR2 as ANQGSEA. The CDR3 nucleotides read TGCAGCGTCGCCGGGACAGGGGGAGACTATGGCTACACCTTC. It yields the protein CSVAGTGGDYGYTF.

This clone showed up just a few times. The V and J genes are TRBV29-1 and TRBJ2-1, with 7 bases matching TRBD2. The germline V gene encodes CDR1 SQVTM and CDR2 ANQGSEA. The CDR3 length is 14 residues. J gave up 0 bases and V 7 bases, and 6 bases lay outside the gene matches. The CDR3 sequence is CSATGGTSYNEQFF. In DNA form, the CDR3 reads TGCAGCGCTACCGGGGGGACCTCCTACAATGAGCAGTTCTTC.

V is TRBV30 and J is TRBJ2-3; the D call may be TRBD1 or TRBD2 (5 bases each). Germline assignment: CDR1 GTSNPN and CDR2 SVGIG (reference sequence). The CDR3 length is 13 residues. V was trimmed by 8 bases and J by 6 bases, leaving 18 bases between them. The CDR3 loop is CARGGSGADTQYF. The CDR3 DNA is TGTGCCCGAGGAGGCTCCGGGGCGGATACGCAGTATTTT.

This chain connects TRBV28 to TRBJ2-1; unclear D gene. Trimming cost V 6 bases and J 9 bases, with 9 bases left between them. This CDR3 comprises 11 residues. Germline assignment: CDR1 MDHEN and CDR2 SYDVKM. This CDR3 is CASRSSLEQFF. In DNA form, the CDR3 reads TGTGCCAGCAGATCATCGCTTGAGCAGTTCTTC.